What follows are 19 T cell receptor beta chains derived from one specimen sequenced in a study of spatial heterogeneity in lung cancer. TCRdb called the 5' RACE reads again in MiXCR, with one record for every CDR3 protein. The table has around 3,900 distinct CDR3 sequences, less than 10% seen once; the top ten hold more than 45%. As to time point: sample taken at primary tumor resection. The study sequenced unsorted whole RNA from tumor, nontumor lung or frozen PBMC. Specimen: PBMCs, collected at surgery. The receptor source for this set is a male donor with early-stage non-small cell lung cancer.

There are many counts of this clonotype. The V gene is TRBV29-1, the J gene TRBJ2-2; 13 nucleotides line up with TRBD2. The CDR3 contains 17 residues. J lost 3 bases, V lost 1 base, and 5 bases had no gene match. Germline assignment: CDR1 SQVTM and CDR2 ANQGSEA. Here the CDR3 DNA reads TGCAGCGTTGAAGTTGAACTAGCGGGGGGGTACACCGGGGAGCTGTTTTTT. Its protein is CSVEVELAGGYTGELFF.

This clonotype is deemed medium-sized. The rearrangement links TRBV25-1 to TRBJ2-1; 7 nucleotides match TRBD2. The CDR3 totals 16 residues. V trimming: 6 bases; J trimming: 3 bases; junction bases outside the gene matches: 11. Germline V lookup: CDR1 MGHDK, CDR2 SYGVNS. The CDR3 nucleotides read TGTGCCAGCAGCCCCAGCGGGGCTTCCATCTACAATGAGCAGTTCTTC. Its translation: CASSPSGASIYNEQFF.

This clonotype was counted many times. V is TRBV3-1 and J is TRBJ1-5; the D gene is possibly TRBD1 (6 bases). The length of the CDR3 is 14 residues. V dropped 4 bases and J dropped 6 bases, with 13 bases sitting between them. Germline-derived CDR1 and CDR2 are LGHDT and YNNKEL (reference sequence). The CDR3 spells CASSPRGVFQPQHF. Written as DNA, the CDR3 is TGTGCCAGCAGCCCAAGGGGGGTTTTTCAGCCCCAGCATTTT.

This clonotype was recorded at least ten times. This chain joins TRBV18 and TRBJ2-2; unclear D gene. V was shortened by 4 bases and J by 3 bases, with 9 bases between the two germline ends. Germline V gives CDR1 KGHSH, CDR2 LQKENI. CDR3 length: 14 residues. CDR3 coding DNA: TGTGCCAGCTCACTACGACGGGACACCGGGGAGCTGTTTTTT. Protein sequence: CASSLRRDTGELFF. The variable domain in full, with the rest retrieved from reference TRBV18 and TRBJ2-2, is NAGVMQNPRHLVRRRGQEARLRCSPMKGHSHVYWYRQLPEEGLKFMVYLQKENIIDESGMPKERFSAEFPKEGPSILRIQQVVRGDSAAYFCASSLRRDTGELFFGEGSRLTVL.

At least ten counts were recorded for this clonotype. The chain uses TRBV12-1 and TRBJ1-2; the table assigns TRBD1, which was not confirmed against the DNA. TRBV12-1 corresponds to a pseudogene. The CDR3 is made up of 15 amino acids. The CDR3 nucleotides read TGTGCCAGCAGCTTTTTAAGGCAGGGTGTCGATGGCTACACCTTC. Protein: CASSFLRQGVDGYTF.

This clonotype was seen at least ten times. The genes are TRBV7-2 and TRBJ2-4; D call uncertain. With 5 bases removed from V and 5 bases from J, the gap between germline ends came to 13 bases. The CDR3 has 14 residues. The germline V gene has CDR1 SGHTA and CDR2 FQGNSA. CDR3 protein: CASSRPWPQNIQYF. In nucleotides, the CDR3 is TGTGCCAGCAGCCGACCTTGGCCCCAAAACATTCAGTACTTC.

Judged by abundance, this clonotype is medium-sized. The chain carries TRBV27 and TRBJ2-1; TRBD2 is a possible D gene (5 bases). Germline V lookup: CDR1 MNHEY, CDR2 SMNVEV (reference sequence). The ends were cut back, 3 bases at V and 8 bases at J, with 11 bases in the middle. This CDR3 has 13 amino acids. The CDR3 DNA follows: TGTGCCAGCAGTTTGGGGAGCATCCATGAGCAGTTCTTC. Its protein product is CASSLGSIHEQFF.

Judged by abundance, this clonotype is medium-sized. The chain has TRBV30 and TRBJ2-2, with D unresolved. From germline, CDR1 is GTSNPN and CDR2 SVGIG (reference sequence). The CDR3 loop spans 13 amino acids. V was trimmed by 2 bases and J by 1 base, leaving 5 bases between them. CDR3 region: CAWSLMNTGELFF. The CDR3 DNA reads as TGTGCCTGGAGTTTAATGAACACCGGGGAGCTGTTTTTT.

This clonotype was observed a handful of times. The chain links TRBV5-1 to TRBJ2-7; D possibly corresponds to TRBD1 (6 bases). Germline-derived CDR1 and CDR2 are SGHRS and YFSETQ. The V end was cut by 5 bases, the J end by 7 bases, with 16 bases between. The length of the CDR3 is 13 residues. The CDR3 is CASSLDRTGEQYF. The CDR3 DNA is TGCGCCAGCAGTCTCGACAGGACGGGTGAGCAGTACTTC.

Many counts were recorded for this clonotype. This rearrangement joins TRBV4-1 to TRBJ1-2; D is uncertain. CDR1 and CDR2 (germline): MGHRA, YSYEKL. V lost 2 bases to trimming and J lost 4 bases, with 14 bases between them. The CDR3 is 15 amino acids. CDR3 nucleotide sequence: TGCGCCAGCAGCCAATGGTGGCCGGAATCCTATGGCTACACCTTC. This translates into CASSQWWPESYGYTF.

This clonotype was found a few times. The CDR3 is CASSQDDKENYGYTF. CDR3 bases: TGTGCCAGCAGCCAAGATGACAAGGAGAACTATGGCTACACCTTC. The V call is TRBV3-1, the J call TRBJ1-2; D uncertain. CDR1 and CDR2 from the germline V gene are LGHDT and YNNKEL (reference sequence). This CDR3 has 15 amino acids. Trimming cost V 0 bases and J 2 bases, with 10 bases left between them.

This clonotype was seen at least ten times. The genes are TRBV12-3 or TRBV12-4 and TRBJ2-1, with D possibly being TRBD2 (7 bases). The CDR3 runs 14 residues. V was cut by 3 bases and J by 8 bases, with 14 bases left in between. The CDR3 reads CASSFVGGLDEQFF. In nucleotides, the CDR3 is TGTGCCAGCAGTTTCGTGGGGGGGCTCGATGAGCAGTTCTTC.

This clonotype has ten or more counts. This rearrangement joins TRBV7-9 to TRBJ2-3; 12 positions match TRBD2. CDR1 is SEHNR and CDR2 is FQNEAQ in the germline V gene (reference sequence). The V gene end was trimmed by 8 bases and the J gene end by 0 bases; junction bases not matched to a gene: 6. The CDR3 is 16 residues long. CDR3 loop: CASGGLAGTSTDTQYF. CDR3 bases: TGTGCCAGCGGAGGACTAGCGGGGACTAGCACAGATACGCAGTATTTT. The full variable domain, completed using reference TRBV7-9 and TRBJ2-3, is DTGVSQNPRHKITKRGQNVTFRCDPISEHNRLYWYRQTLGQGPEFLTYFQNEAQLEKSRLLSDRFSAERPKGSFSTLEIQRTEQGDSAMYLCASGGLAGTSTDTQYFGPGTRLTVL.

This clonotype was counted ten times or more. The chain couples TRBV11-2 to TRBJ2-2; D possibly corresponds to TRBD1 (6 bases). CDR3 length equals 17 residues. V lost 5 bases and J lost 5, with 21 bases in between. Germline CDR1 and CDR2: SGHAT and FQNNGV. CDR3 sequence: CASSPRRGTVGTGELFF. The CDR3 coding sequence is TGTGCCAGCAGCCCCCGTAGGGGGACGGTGGGGACCGGGGAGCTGTTTTTT.

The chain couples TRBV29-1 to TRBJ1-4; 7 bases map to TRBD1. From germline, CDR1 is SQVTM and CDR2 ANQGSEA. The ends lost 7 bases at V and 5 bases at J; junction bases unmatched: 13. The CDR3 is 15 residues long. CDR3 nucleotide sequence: TGCAGCGCGGGAGGCCCAGGGGGACTCAATGAAAAACTGTTTTTT. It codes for CSAGGPGGLNEKLFF. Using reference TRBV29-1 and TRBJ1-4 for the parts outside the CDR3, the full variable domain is SAVISQKPSRDICQRGTSLTIQCQVDSQVTMMFWYRQQPGQSLTLIATANQGSEATYESGFVIDKFPISRPNLTFSTLTVSNMSPEDSSIYLCSAGGPGGLNEKLFFGSGTQLSVL.

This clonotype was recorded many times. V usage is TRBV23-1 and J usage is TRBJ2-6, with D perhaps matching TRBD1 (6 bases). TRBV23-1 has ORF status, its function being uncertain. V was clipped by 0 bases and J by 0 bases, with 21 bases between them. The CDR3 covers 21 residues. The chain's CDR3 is CASSQSAARGQPPSGANVLTF. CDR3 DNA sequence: TGCGCCAGCAGTCAATCGGCGGCTAGAGGACAGCCTCCCTCTGGGGCCAACGTCCTGACTTTC.

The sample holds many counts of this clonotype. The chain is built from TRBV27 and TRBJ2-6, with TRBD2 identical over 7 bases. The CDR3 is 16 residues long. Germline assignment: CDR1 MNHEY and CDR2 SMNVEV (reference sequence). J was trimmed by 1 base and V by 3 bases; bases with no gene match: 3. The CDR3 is CASSLGGGSGANVLTF. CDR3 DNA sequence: TGTGCCAGCAGTTTGGGCGGGGGATCTGGGGCCAACGTCCTGACTTTC.

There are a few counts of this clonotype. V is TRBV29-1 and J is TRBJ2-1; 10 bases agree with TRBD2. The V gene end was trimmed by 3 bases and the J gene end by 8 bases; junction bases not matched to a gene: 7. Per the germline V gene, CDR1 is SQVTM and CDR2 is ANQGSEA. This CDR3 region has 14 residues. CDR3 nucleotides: TGCAGCGTTGACGGAGCGGGGGGGCTGGATGAGCAGTTCTTC. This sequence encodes CSVDGAGGLDEQFF.

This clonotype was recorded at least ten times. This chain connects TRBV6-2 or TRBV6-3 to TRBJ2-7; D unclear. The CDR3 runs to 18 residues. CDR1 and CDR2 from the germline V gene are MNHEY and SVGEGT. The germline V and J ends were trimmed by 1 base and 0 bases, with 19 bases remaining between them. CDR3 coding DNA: TGTGCCAGCAGTTACTGGGCAGAACACCTTCTCCTCTCCTACGAGCAGTACTTC. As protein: CASSYWAEHLLLSYEQYF.